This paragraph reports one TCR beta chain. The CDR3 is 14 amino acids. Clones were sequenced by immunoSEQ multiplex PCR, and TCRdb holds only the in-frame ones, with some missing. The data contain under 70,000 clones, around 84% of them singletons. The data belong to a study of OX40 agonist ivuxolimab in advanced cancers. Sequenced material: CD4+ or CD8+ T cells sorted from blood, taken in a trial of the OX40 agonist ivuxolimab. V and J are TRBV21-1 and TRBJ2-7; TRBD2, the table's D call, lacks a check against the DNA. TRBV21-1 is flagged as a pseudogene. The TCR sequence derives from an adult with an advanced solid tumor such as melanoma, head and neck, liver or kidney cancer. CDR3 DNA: TGTGCCAGCATTCGACCTAGCGGGAGCTACGAGCAGTACTTC. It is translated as CASIRPSGSYEQYF.